This entry features one T cell receptor beta chain sequence. Trimming took 2 bases from V and 7 from J; bases not matched to a gene: 3. The CDR3 covers 14 residues. TCRdb re-called the 5' RACE reads through MiXCR, storing one row per CDR3 protein. The sample holds a few hundred thousand distinct CDR3 sequences, roughly a tenth seen once. These data come from a study of identical twins. Sequencing was done on a sample of memory T cells sorted from blood. The V and J genes are TRBV12-3 or TRBV12-4 and TRBJ1-4, with TRBD1 identical over 8 bases. The sequence was collected from a man aged 45-60 years in good health. The CDR3 sequence is CASSLSGGGEKLFF. In nucleotides, the CDR3 is TGTGCCAGCAGTTTATCAGGGGGCGGTGAAAAACTGTTTTTT.